These T cell receptor beta chains were read from a single sample in a study of blood T cell repertoires in COVID-19. The data were produced by immunoSEQ multiplex PCR, yet TCRdb's version contains in-frame clones alone and is incomplete. The sample contains 55,000 to 70,000 clones, approximately 80% of which appear only once. Sequencing was performed on peripheral blood. Receptor source: a woman of 80 years or more with acute or convalescent COVID-19. Both conserved end residues are part of each CDR3. The order of the fields is clone size, D gene, CDR3 length, J gene, V gene, CDR3 protein, CDR3 DNA. D genes are given only for firm matches. Size is omitted from some rows. Given values are once, few, many or a class for expanded clones.

clone_size: once; d_call: TRBD2; cdr3_length: 20; j_call: TRBJ2-3; v_call: TRBV18; cdr3_aa: CASSRTYGLAGGALTDTQYF; cdr3_nt: TGTGCCAGCTCAAGGACCTATGGACTAGCGGGGGGCGCATTGACAGATACGCAGTATTTT
clone_size: .; d_call: .; cdr3_length: 20; j_call: TRBJ2-1; v_call: TRBV21-1; cdr3_aa: CASSVPGTSGGLSSYNEQFF; cdr3_nt: TGTGCCAGCAGCGTCCCCGGGACTAGCGGGGGTCTTAGCTCCTACAATGAGCAGTTCTTC
clone_size: .; d_call: TRBD1; cdr3_length: 15; j_call: TRBJ1-2; v_call: TRBV3-1/TRBV3-2; cdr3_aa: CASSQGSGGVGGYTF; cdr3_nt: TGTGCCAGCAGCCAAGGTTCAGGGGGAGTCGGTGGCTACACCTTC
clone_size: .; d_call: TRBD2; cdr3_length: 16; j_call: TRBJ2-3; v_call: TRBV6-4; cdr3_aa: CASSASGDRGADTQYF; cdr3_nt: TGTGCCAGCAGTGCTTCTGGGGACCGGGGGGCAGATACGCAGTATTTT
clone_size: few; d_call: .; cdr3_length: 18; j_call: TRBJ1-6; v_call: TRBV3-1/TRBV3-2; cdr3_aa: CASSPMYGGRSYNSPLHF; cdr3_nt: TGTGCCAGCAGCCCCATGTACGGGGGGCGCTCCTATAATTCACCCCTCCACTTT
clone_size: .; d_call: TRBD1; cdr3_length: 16; j_call: TRBJ1-5; v_call: TRBV19; cdr3_aa: CASNSPGQPSNQPQHF; cdr3_nt: TGTGCCAGTAACAGCCCGGGACAGCCTAGCAATCAGCCCCAGCATTTT
clone_size: .; d_call: TRBD2; cdr3_length: 16; j_call: TRBJ2-1; v_call: TRBV19; cdr3_aa: CASSIRTSGGYNEQFF; cdr3_nt: TGTGCCAGTAGTATAAGGACTAGCGGGGGATACAATGAGCAGTTCTTC
clone_size: .; d_call: .; cdr3_length: 14; j_call: TRBJ1-4; v_call: TRBV2; cdr3_aa: CASILGQPNEKLFF; cdr3_nt: TGTGCCAGCATCCTAGGACAGCCGAATGAAAAACTGTTTTTT
clone_size: .; d_call: TRBD2; cdr3_length: 12; j_call: TRBJ2-7; v_call: TRBV10-3; cdr3_aa: CAISGGAYEQYF; cdr3_nt: TGTGCCATTAGCGGGGGGGCCTACGAGCAGTACTTC
clone_size: .; d_call: .; cdr3_length: 15; j_call: TRBJ1-4; v_call: TRBV7-8; cdr3_aa: CASSLVTGGQEKLFF; cdr3_nt: TGTGCCAGCAGCTTAGTGACGGGGGGTCAAGAAAAACTGTTTTTT
clone_size: .; d_call: .; cdr3_length: 15; j_call: TRBJ1-2; v_call: TRBV5-8; cdr3_aa: CASSATGSVLYGYTF; cdr3_nt: TGTGCCAGCAGCGCTACAGGGTCTGTGTTGTATGGCTACACCTTC
clone_size: .; d_call: .; cdr3_length: 15; j_call: TRBJ2-5; v_call: TRBV7-2; cdr3_aa: CASSLGPSSQETQYF; cdr3_nt: TGTGCCAGCAGCTTAGGTCCTAGCTCTCAAGAGACCCAGTACTTC
clone_size: .; d_call: .; cdr3_length: 14; j_call: TRBJ2-1; v_call: TRBV6-5; cdr3_aa: CASTFRDSYNEQFF; cdr3_nt: TGTGCCAGCACCTTTCGGGACTCCTACAATGAGCAGTTCTTC
clone_size: .; d_call: TRBD2; cdr3_length: 14; j_call: TRBJ2-3; v_call: TRBV5-4; cdr3_aa: CASSWTSGGDTQYF; cdr3_nt: TGTGCCAGCAGTTGGACTAGCGGGGGAGATACGCAGTATTTT
clone_size: .; d_call: TRBD1; cdr3_length: 14; j_call: TRBJ2-7; v_call: TRBV6-5; cdr3_aa: CASSSDRGSYEQYF; cdr3_nt: TGTGCCAGCAGTTCGGACAGGGGTTCCTACGAGCAGTACTTC
clone_size: .; d_call: .; cdr3_length: 17; j_call: TRBJ1-1; v_call: TRBV6-1; cdr3_aa: CASSVRFGGQVNTEAFF; cdr3_nt: TGTGCCAGCAGTGTAAGATTCGGGGGGCAGGTGAACACTGAAGCTTTCTTT
clone_size: .; d_call: TRBD1; cdr3_length: 16; j_call: TRBJ2-2; v_call: TRBV7-9; cdr3_aa: CASSSPGQGGIWELFF; cdr3_nt: TGTGCCAGCAGCTCCCCGGGACAGGGAGGTATCTGGGAGCTGTTTTTT
clone_size: .; d_call: .; cdr3_length: 13; j_call: TRBJ1-1; v_call: TRBV5-1; cdr3_aa: CASSLAVNTEAFF; cdr3_nt: TGCGCCAGCAGCTTGGCGGTGAACACTGAAGCTTTCTTT
clone_size: few; d_call: TRBD1; cdr3_length: 14; j_call: TRBJ1-2; v_call: TRBV3-1/TRBV3-2; cdr3_aa: CASSQDRVRAGYTF; cdr3_nt: TGTGCCAGCAGCCAGGACAGGGTGCGGGCTGGCTACACCTTC
clone_size: .; d_call: TRBD2; cdr3_length: 15; j_call: TRBJ2-3; v_call: TRBV5-1; cdr3_aa: CASSRTSGVGDTQYF; cdr3_nt: TGCGCCAGCAGCCGAACTAGCGGGGTGGGAGATACGCAGTATTTT
clone_size: .; d_call: .; cdr3_length: 11; j_call: TRBJ1-3; v_call: TRBV14; cdr3_aa: CASSPGNTIYF; cdr3_nt: TGTGCCAGCAGCCCGGGAAACACCATATATTTT
clone_size: .; d_call: .; cdr3_length: 13; j_call: TRBJ2-3; v_call: TRBV10-3; cdr3_aa: CAIARTSTDTQYF; cdr3_nt: TGTGCCATAGCCCGCACTAGCACAGATACGCAGTATTTT
clone_size: .; d_call: .; cdr3_length: 11; j_call: TRBJ2-1; v_call: TRBV5-6; cdr3_aa: CASSGAHEQFF; cdr3_nt: TGTGCCAGCAGCGGAGCCCATGAGCAGTTCTTC
clone_size: .; d_call: .; cdr3_length: 13; j_call: TRBJ1-2; v_call: TRBV19; cdr3_aa: CASSGAVRYGYTF; cdr3_nt: TGTGCCAGTAGTGGTGCAGTCCGCTATGGCTACACCTTC
clone_size: .; d_call: .; cdr3_length: 14; j_call: TRBJ1-2; v_call: TRBV4-1; cdr3_aa: CASSQVTANYGYTF; cdr3_nt: TGCGCCAGCAGCCAGGTCACAGCCAACTATGGCTACACCTTC
clone_size: .; d_call: .; cdr3_length: 14; j_call: TRBJ2-3; v_call: TRBV25-1; cdr3_aa: CASSVTKQGDTQYF; cdr3_nt: TGTGCCAGCAGTGTCACAAAACAGGGAGATACGCAGTATTTT
clone_size: few; d_call: TRBD2; cdr3_length: 19; j_call: TRBJ2-3; v_call: TRBV5-1; cdr3_aa: CASSLEGRLAGISRDTQYF; cdr3_nt: TGCGCCAGCAGCTTGGAGGGTCGGCTAGCGGGGATCTCAAGGGATACGCAGTATTTT
clone_size: .; d_call: TRBD1; cdr3_length: 16; j_call: TRBJ2-1; v_call: TRBV5-1; cdr3_aa: CASSWGQGIIGNEQFF; cdr3_nt: TGCGCCAGCAGCTGGGGACAGGGAATAATAGGCAATGAGCAGTTCTTC